This passage covers 28 T cell receptor beta chains from one sample sequenced in a study of control samples from healthy donors and cancer patients. Assay used: immunoSEQ multiplex PCR; TCRdb lists only in-frame clones, some missing. The sample includes about 26,000 clones, around four fifths of them seen just once. The material sequenced was PBMCs. The receptors were gathered from a man in his 60s with colorectal cancer.

The chain links TRBV6-5 to TRBJ1-2; D uncertain. CDR3 length equals 15 residues. Germline V gives CDR1 MNHEY, CDR2 SVGAGI. Trimming removed 4 bases at V and 0 bases at J, with 12 bases between. For the CDR3, the DNA is TGTGCCAGCAGTTTCCAGGCGTCTCCTAACTATGGCTACACCTTC. Translation gives CASSFQASPNYGYTF.

This chain uses TRBV29-1 with TRBJ2-1; 8 bases are a match to TRBD2. Germline values: CDR1 SQVTM, CDR2 ANQGSEA. The CDR3 spans 15 residues. Trimming cost V 4 bases and J 3 bases; bases outside gene matches: 8. The CDR3 coding sequence is TGCAGCGTTGTTTCTAGCGGGTCCGGCTACAATGAGCAGTTCTTC. Translation gives CSVVSSGSGYNEQFF.

V usage is TRBV5-1 and J usage is TRBJ1-2; TRBD1 agrees at 7 bases. V lost 4 bases, J lost 8 bases, and 8 bases stayed unmatched. Germline V gives CDR1 SGHRS, CDR2 YFSETQ. The CDR3 loop spans 13 amino acids. In DNA, the CDR3 is TGCGCCAGCAGCCCAAAGGGGGCCCCGGGCTACACCTTC. Its protein is CASSPKGAPGYTF.

This clone was counted a single time. The chain uses TRBV5-1 and TRBJ2-3, with a weak D call TRBD2 (5 bases). Trimming shortened V by 4 bases and J by 0 bases, and 12 bases separated the two germline ends. The CDR3 is 15 residues long. The germline V gene has CDR1 SGHRS and CDR2 YFSETQ. The CDR3 region has the DNA TGCGCCAGCAGCCCAGGACTGCCTAGCACAGATACGCAGTATTTT. Translation gives CASSPGLPSTDTQYF.

V is TRBV7-9 and J is TRBJ2-2; tentatively, D is TRBD1 (6 bases). The CDR3 is made up of 14 amino acids. Trimming removed 3 bases from V and 1 base from J, with 6 bases in between. Germline values: CDR1 SEHNR, CDR2 FQNEAQ (reference sequence). This CDR3 reads CASSLGQNTGELFF. The CDR3 DNA sequence: TGTGCCAGCAGCTTGGGACAGAACACCGGGGAGCTGTTTTTT.

The chain links TRBV30 to TRBJ1-3, with D possibly being TRBD1 (5 bases). This CDR3 region has 13 residues. Germline-derived CDR1 and CDR2 are GTSNPN and SVGIG (reference sequence). The ends were cut back, 8 bases at V and 0 bases at J, with 11 bases in the middle. The CDR3 is CAGSGNSGNTIYF. The CDR3 nucleotides read TGTGCCGGATCAGGGAACTCTGGAAACACCATATATTTT.

This clone was detected only once. The V call is TRBV6-5, the J call TRBJ1-6, with TRBD1 matching over 9 bases. CDR1 and CDR2 from the germline V gene are MNHEY and SVGAGI. CDR3 length: 14 amino acids. Trimming removed 6 bases from V and 8 bases from J; junction bases left unmatched: 5. The CDR3, as DNA: TGTGCCAGCAGCCGACAGGGGGGGTATTCACCCCTCCACTTT. Translating gives CASSRQGGYSPLHF.

The rearrangement links TRBV5-1 to TRBJ1-1; D gene unclear. Trimming took off 1 base at V and 3 bases at J, with 10 bases between the two ends. CDR3 length: 14 amino acids. Looked up from germline, CDR1 is SGHRS and CDR2 is YFSETQ. The CDR3 DNA follows: TGCGCCAGCAGCTTGCGTTCCGGGGACACTGAAGCTTTCTTT. Translated: CASSLRSGDTEAFF. The variable domain in full, with the rest retrieved from reference TRBV5-1 and TRBJ1-1, is KAGVTQTPRYLIKTRGQQVTLSCSPISGHRSVSWYQQTPGQGLQFLFEYFSETQRNKGNFPGRFSGRQFSNSRSEMNVSTLELGDSALYLCASSLRSGDTEAFFGQGTRLTVV.

This chain uses TRBV7-9 with TRBJ2-3; D perhaps matches TRBD2 (7 bases). This CDR3 spans 16 amino acids. Germline assignment: CDR1 SEHNR and CDR2 FQNEAQ (reference sequence). Trimming cost V 5 bases and J 3 bases, with 18 bases left between them. CDR3 sequence (DNA): TGTGCCAGCAGCCCACGGAGGGGGGGGAGTACAGATACGCAGTATTTT. Its protein product is CASSPRRGGSTDTQYF. Full variable domain (remainder filled in from reference TRBV7-9 and TRBJ2-3): DTGVSQNPRHKITKRGQNVTFRCDPISEHNRLYWYRQTLGQGPEFLTYFQNEAQLEKSRLLSDRFSAERPKGSFSTLEIQRTEQGDSAMYLCASSPRRGGSTDTQYFGPGTRLTVL.

In its sample, this clone was seen a few times. This sequence joins TRBV27 and TRBJ2-3, with 7 bases lining up with TRBD1. J gave up 8 bases and V 1 base, and 9 bases lay outside the gene matches. The CDR3 has 15 residues. The germline V gene encodes CDR1 MNHEY and CDR2 SMNVEV (reference sequence). Here the CDR3 reads CASSLYYRGFGTQYF. CDR3 DNA: TGTGCCAGCAGTTTATATTACAGGGGTTTTGGTACGCAGTATTTT.

The chain recombines TRBV6-2 or TRBV6-3 with TRBJ2-1, with 7 bases that match TRBD1. The junction had 7 bases not matched to a gene; V was cut back by 6 bases and J by 2 bases. The length of the CDR3 is 15 residues. The germline CDR1 and CDR2 sequences are MNHEY and SVGEGT. CDR3 in amino acids: CASSLSGTAYNEQFF. As DNA, the CDR3 is TGTGCCAGCAGCCTCTCGGGGACAGCCTACAATGAGCAGTTCTTC.

This chain joins TRBV7-8 and TRBJ1-6; D might be TRBD1 (6 bases). CDR1 and CDR2 (germline): SGHVS, FQNEAQ. V lost 5 bases to trimming and J lost 6 bases, with 17 bases between them. This CDR3 has 16 amino acids. The CDR3 DNA sequence: TGTGCCAGCAGCCCCTTCCGGACAGCCCGTAATTCACCCCTCCACTTT. It specifies CASSPFRTARNSPLHF.

V usage is TRBV2 and J usage is TRBJ1-6; unclear D gene. The CDR3 is made up of 13 amino acids. Per the germline V gene, CDR1 is SNHLY and CDR2 is FYNNEI. V was clipped by 6 bases and J by 10 bases, with 13 bases between them. The CDR3 region has the DNA TGTGCCAGCAGGTCGAAGGGTGTGTCACCCCTCCACTTT. Encoded protein: CASRSKGVSPLHF.

This rearrangement joins TRBV9 to TRBJ2-2; D may correspond to TRBD1 or TRBD2 (6 bases each). V lost 4 bases, J lost 5 bases, and 15 bases lay in between. CDR3 length: 15 residues. Germline V lookup: CDR1 SGDLS, CDR2 YYNGEE. For the CDR3, the DNA is TGTGCCAGCAGCTTAAGGGGGGCCATGACCGGGGAGCTGTTTTTT. Residues: CASSLRGAMTGELFF.

This clone was seen more than once but under ten times. This sequence joins TRBV5-1 and TRBJ1-1, with D perhaps matching TRBD1 (6 bases). The CDR3 has 15 residues. V gave up 7 bases and J gave up 10 bases, with 26 bases separating them. In germline, CDR1 is SGHRS, CDR2 YFSETQ. The CDR3 coding sequence is TGCGCCAGCTTCCCCCCAGGGGCCGGTTTCCAGGTAGCTTTCTTT. Protein sequence: CASFPPGAGFQVAFF.

The chain couples TRBV19 to TRBJ2-5; 11 positions match TRBD1. CDR1 and CDR2 (germline): LNHDA, SQIVND (reference sequence). The CDR3 runs to 16 residues. V was clipped by 2 bases and J by 5 bases; unmatched bases: 7. The CDR3 bases are TGTGCCAGTAGTATAAGTGGACAGGGGGCCCACGAGACCCAGTACTTC. Protein sequence: CASSISGQGAHETQYF.

The chain links TRBV5-1 to TRBJ1-1; D unresolved. Trimming cost V 6 bases and J 2 bases, with 8 bases left between them. This CDR3 contains 12 residues. Looked up from germline, CDR1 is SGHRS and CDR2 is YFSETQ. CDR3 bases: TGCGCCAGCAAAAAGGCTAACACTGAAGCTTTCTTT. Protein product: CASKKANTEAFF.

The rearrangement links TRBV11-2 to TRBJ1-4, with a possible D match to TRBD1 (6 bases). Trimming took off 3 bases at V and 7 bases at J, with 18 bases between the two ends. The CDR3 sequence is 16 residues long. CDR1 is SGHAT, CDR2 FQNNGV, per germline. The CDR3 nucleotides read TGTGCCAGCAGCTTGTTCCTCGGGGGGCGCCCTGAAAAACTGTTTTTT. Amino acid sequence: CASSLFLGGRPEKLFF.

CDR3 DNA: TGTGCCAGCAGCTTAGATCAAGGGAGACAAGCTTTCTTT. Translating gives CASSLDQGRQAFF. V gene TRBV11-2 combines with J gene TRBJ1-1; D gene uncertain. Germline lookup yields CDR1 SGHAT and CDR2 FQNNGV. Trimming shortened V by 0 bases and J by 9 bases, and 11 bases separated the two germline ends. The CDR3 extends over 13 amino acids.

The rearrangement uses TRBV5-6 and TRBJ2-2; TRBD1 might be the D (6 bases). The CDR3 has 16 amino acids. The germline CDR1 and CDR2 sequences are SGHDT and YYEEEE. The ends were cut back, 6 bases at V and 4 bases at J, with 19 bases in the middle. The CDR3, as DNA: TGTGCCAGCACCATTAGGGTAGGGACACTCACCGGGGAGCTGTTTTTT. Residues: CASTIRVGTLTGELFF.

The chain joins TRBV6-2 or TRBV6-3 to TRBJ2-6; unclear D gene. Germline V CDR1 and CDR2: MNHEY, SVGEGT. Trimming shortened V by 4 bases and J by 0 bases, and 13 bases separated the two germline ends. The CDR3 totals 17 residues. The DNA of the CDR3 is TGTGCCAGCAGTTCGCGCTTAATAGGCTCTGGGGCCAACGTCCTGACTTTC. Translated, it gives CASSSRLIGSGANVLTF.

This clone appeared a few times. The chain links TRBV4-1 to TRBJ1-2, with D possibly matching TRBD1 (5 bases). Looked up from germline, CDR1 is MGHRA and CDR2 is YSYEKL. The CDR3 has 15 residues. Trimming stripped 3 bases from V and 3 bases from J, with 14 bases between. The CDR3 DNA reads as TGCGCCAGCAGCCACCAACCCGTAGGGGACTATGGCTACACCTTC. Translated: CASSHQPVGDYGYTF.

V usage is TRBV5-1 and J usage is TRBJ1-1; a weak D match, TRBD1 (5 bases). Germline CDR1 is SGHRS and CDR2 is YFSETQ. This CDR3 is built from 15 residues. V was clipped by 6 bases and J by 5 bases, with 20 bases between them. The CDR3 nucleotides are TGCGCCAGCACCCTGGCGGGGGTCCATGGGACTGAAGCTTTCTTT. Amino acids: CASTLAGVHGTEAFF.

The chain combines TRBV18 with TRBJ1-2; D is undetermined. V shed 2 bases and J shed 4 bases, with 14 bases lying between them. CDR1 is KGHSH and CDR2 is LQKENI in the germline V gene. The CDR3 is 15 residues long. The CDR3 DNA sequence: TGTGCCAGCTCACCAACGGGCGACGGAACCTATGGCTACACCTTC. Translated: CASSPTGDGTYGYTF.

The CDR3 bases are TGTGCCAGCAGCGGGGTGAACGGATACAATGAGCAGTTCTTC. Its translation: CASSGVNGYNEQFF. The V and J genes are TRBV9 and TRBJ2-1; D call uncertain. This CDR3 region has 14 residues. V lost 3 bases and J lost 4, with 11 bases in between. Germline values: CDR1 SGDLS, CDR2 YYNGEE.

This chain connects TRBV27 to TRBJ1-4; D uncertain. V lost 1 base to trimming and J lost 2 bases, with 8 bases between them. CDR1 is MNHEY, CDR2 SMNVEV, per germline (reference sequence). The CDR3 runs to 15 residues. Written as DNA, the CDR3 is TGTGCCAGCAGTTTATTAGGGATCACTAATGAAAAACTGTTTTTT. Encoded protein: CASSLLGITNEKLFF. Filled out from reference TRBV27 and TRBJ1-4, the complete variable domain reads EAQVTQNPRYLITVTGKKLTVTCSQNMNHEYMSWYRQDPGLGLRQIYYSMNVEVTDKGDVPEGYKVSRKEKRNFPLILESPSPNQTSLYFCASSLLGITNEKLFFGSGTQLSVL.

The rearrangement links TRBV2 to TRBJ1-2; D remains ambiguous. From germline, CDR1 is SNHLY and CDR2 FYNNEI. The CDR3 has 14 amino acids. V gave up 4 bases and J gave up 4 bases, with 13 bases separating them. CDR3 DNA: TGTGCCAGCAGTGGTGGAGCCGGGTTCTATGGCTACACCTTC. As protein: CASSGGAGFYGYTF.

This clone was recorded once. V usage is TRBV19 and J usage is TRBJ2-7; no firm D call. Germline loops: CDR1 LNHDA, CDR2 SQIVND (reference sequence). The CDR3 covers 13 residues. V was pared by 6 bases and J by 0 bases, with 9 bases between. The CDR3 region has the DNA TGTGCCAGTAGAGCCGCTAGCTCCTACGAGCAGTACTTC. Translation gives CASRAASSYEQYF.